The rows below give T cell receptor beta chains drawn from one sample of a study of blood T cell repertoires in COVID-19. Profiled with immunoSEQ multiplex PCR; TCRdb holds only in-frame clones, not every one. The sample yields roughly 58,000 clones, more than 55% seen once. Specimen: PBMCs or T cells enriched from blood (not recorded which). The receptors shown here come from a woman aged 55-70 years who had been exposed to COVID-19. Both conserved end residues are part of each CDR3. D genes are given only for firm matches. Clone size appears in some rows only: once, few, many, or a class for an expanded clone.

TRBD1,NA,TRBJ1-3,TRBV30,CAWRPQGGLRGNTIYF,TGTGCCTGGAGGCCCCAGGGGGGACTGAGAGGAAACACCATATATTTT
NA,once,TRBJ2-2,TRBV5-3,CARSGGGELFF,TGTGCCAGAAGCGGAGGCGGCGAGCTGTTTTTT
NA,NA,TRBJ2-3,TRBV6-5,CATLPWRGADTQYF,TGTGCCACCCTGCCTTGGAGGGGCGCAGATACGCAGTATTTT
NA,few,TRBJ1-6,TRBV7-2,CASSSATGSYNSPLHF,TGTGCCAGCAGCTCTGCGACAGGCTCCTATAATTCACCCCTCCACTTT
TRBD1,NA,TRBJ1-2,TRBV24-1,CATSDPGQGPTYGYTF,TGCGCCACCAGTGATCCGGGACAGGGACCCACCTATGGCTACACCTTC
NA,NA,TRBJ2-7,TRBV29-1,CSVREGLDEQYF,TGCAGCGTTAGAGAGGGTCTCGACGAGCAGTACTTC
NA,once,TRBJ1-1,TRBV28,CASSVRGGRTEAFF,TGTGCCAGCAGTGTCCGGGGCGGGAGGACTGAAGCTTTCTTT
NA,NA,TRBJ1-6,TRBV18,CASSPGQYNSPLHF,TGTGCCAGCTCACCGGGCCAGTATAATTCACCCCTCCACTTT
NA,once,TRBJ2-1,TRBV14,CASSQVDGFRLNEQFF,TGTGCCAGCAGCCAAGTCGACGGGTTCCGGCTTAATGAGCAGTTCTTC
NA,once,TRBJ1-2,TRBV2,CASSLDTFYGYTF,TGTGCCAGCAGCCTTGACACATTCTATGGCTACACCTTC
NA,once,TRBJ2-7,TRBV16,CASSGAGLAYEQYF,TGTGCCAGCAGCGGGGCAGGATTGGCCTACGAGCAGTACTTC
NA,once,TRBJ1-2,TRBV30,CAWSRDGVGYTF,TGTGCCTGGAGCCGTGACGGGGTAGGCTACACCTTC
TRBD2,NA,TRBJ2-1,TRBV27,CASISAIGGASYNEQFF,TGTGCCAGCATCTCTGCGATCGGGGGGGCCTCCTACAATGAGCAGTTCTTC
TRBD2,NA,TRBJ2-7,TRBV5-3,CARSLTSGAGDEQYF,TGTGCCAGAAGCTTGACTAGCGGGGCCGGGGACGAGCAGTACTTC
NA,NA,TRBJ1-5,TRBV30,CAWSRGGALQPQHF,TGTGCCTGGAGTAGGGGGGGCGCATTACAGCCCCAGCATTTT
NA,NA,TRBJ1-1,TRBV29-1,CSVEGGRRNTEAFF,TGCAGCGTTGAGGGAGGCAGAAGGAACACTGAAGCTTTCTTT
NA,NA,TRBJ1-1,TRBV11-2,CASVIGGENTEAFF,TGTGCCAGTGTTATAGGAGGGGAGAACACTGAAGCTTTCTTT
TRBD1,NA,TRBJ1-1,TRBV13,CASSPQGRSVRAFF,TGTGCCAGCAGCCCACAGGGGAGATCAGTGCGAGCTTTCTTT